This T cell receptor beta chain was recovered during a study of blood T cell repertoires in COVID-19. For the study at large: Sites across the United States, Italy and Spain contributed samples from acute and convalescent COVID-19. PBMCs, B-cell-depleted T cells, or T cells provided the cDNA or gDNA that made up the material.

Authors' methods: Amplification of reference gene primers was used by the study to estimate nucleated cell counts. Assay used: immunoSEQ multiplex PCR; TCRdb lists only in-frame clones, some missing. The DNA gave D and trimming, while V, J and clone size come from that table. The sample contains around 200,000 clones, 83% of which appear only once. Per the germline V gene, CDR1 is KGHDR and CDR2 is SFDVKD. CDR3 length: 20 residues. Trimming at V came to 3 bases and at J to 0 bases, leaving 16 bases not matched to a gene. The sample comprised peripheral blood. The chain recombines TRBV24-1 with TRBJ2-7; TRBD2 matches at 10 bases. The source of this sequence is a woman aged 45 to 65 with acute or convalescent COVID-19. The CDR3 sequence: CATSDGGTAGTSDNSYEQYF. The CDR3 nucleotides read TGTGCCACCAGTGATGGTGGGACCGCCGGGACTAGCGACAACTCCTACGAGCAGTACTTC.